This TCR beta chain was captured by sequencing in a study of T cell changes during pregnancy in multiple sclerosis. The trim removed 3 bases at V and 7 bases at J, leaving 8 bases unmatched. This CDR3 spans 16 amino acids. The germline V gene encodes CDR1 SGDLS and CDR2 YYNGEE. This clone was observed once. Method: immunoSEQ multiplex PCR; TCRdb's copy keeps in-frame clones and lacks some. The sample holds tens of thousands of clones; approximately 90% are singletons and the top ten take around 0.5%. The receptor's source is a female donor with multiple sclerosis, enrolled in a pregnancy study. Source: CD4+ T cells from peripheral blood mononuclear cells, taken after pregnancy. The V call is TRBV9, the J call TRBJ2-1, with TRBD1 identical over 12 bases. The chain's CDR3 is CASSANRDRGPNEQFF. In DNA, the CDR3 is TGTGCCAGCAGCGCCAACCGGGACAGGGGGCCGAATGAGCAGTTCTTC. Variable domain in full (rest from reference TRBV9 and TRBJ2-1): DSGVTQTPKHLITATGQRVTLRCSPRSGDLSVYWYQQSLDQGLQFLIQYYNGEERAKGNILERFSAQQFPDLHSELNLSSLELGDSALYFCASSANRDRGPNEQFFGPGTRLTVL.